What follows describes a single TCR beta chain. Profiling relied on immunoSEQ multiplex PCR, and the TCRdb table lists in-frame clones only, not all of them. The table includes about 210,000 clones, roughly 84% detected once. V was clipped by 6 bases and J by 10 bases, with 16 bases between them. There are 13 residues in the CDR3. CDR1 is SNHLY and CDR2 is FYNNEI in the germline V gene. The sample originates from a study of blood T cell repertoires in COVID-19. Study-level information: COVID-19 samples, acute and convalescent, were from the United States, Italy and Spain.

This TCR came from a man over 45 with active or convalescent COVID-19. The rearrangement links TRBV2 to TRBJ2-1; tentatively, D is TRBD2 (6 bases). Sample: peripheral blood. CDR3 coding DNA: TGTGCCAGCAGGGGGACGGTGGGACTGGAGCAGTTCTTC. It codes for CASRGTVGLEQFF.